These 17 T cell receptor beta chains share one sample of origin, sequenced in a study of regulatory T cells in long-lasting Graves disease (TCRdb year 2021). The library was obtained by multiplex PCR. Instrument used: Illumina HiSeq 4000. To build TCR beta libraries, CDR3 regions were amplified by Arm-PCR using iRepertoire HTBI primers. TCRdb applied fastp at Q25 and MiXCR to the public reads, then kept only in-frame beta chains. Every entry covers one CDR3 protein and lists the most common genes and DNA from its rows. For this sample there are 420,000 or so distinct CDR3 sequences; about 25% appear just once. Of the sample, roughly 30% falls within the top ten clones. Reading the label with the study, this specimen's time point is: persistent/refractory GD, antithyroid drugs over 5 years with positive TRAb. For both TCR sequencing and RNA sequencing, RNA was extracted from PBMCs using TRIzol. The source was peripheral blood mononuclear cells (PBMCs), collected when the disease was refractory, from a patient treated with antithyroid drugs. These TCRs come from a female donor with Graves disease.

CDR3 nucleotides: TGCAGTGCTACCCCCGACAGGGCCTATGGCTACACCTTC. Translating gives CSATPDRAYGYTF. V usage is TRBV20-1 and J usage is TRBJ1-2; the match to TRBD1 covers 7 bases. This CDR3 is 13 amino acids long. Germline V gene data show CDR1 as DFQATT and CDR2 as SNEGSKA (reference sequence). V lost 4 bases, J lost 4 bases, and 6 bases stayed unmatched.

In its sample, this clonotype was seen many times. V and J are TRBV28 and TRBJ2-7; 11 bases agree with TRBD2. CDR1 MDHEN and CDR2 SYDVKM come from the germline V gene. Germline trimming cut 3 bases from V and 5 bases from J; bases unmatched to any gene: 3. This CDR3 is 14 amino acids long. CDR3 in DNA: TGTGCCAGCAGTTTGGGACTAGCGGACCACGAGCAGTACTTC. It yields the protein CASSLGLADHEQYF.

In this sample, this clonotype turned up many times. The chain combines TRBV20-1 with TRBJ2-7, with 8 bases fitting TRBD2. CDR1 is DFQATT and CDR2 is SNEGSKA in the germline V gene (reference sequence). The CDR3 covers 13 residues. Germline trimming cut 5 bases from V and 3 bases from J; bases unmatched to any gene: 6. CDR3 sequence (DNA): TGCAGTGCTTTAGCGGGGAGTCTCTACGAGCAGTACTTC. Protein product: CSALAGSLYEQYF.

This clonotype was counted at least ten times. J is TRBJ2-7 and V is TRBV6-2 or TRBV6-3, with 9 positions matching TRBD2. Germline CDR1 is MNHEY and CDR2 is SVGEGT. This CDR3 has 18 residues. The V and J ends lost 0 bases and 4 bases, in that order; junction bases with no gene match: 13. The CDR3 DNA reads TGTGCCAGCAGTTACTCACCACACAGCGGGAGGTTGGAGTACGAGCAGTACTTC. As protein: CASSYSPHSGRLEYEQYF.

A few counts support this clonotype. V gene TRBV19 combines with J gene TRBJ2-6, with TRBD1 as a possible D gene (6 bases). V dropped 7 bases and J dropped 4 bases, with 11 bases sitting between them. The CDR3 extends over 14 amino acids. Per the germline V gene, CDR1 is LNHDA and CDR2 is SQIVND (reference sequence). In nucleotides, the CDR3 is TGTGCCAGTAACTTGGGGGCCGGGGCCAACGTCCTGACTTTC. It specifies CASNLGAGANVLTF.

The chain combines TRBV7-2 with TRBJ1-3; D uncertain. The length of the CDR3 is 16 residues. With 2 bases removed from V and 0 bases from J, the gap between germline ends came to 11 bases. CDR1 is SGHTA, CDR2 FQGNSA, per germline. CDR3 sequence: CASSLNRAVSGNTIYF. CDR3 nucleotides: TGTGCCAGCAGCTTAAACCGGGCCGTCTCTGGAAACACCATATATTTT.

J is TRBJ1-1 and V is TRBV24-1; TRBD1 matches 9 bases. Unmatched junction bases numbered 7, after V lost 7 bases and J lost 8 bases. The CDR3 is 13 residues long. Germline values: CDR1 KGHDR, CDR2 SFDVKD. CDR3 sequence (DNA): TGTGCCACCAGGCGCCGGGACAGGGAGGAAGCTTTCTTT. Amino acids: CATRRRDREEAFF.

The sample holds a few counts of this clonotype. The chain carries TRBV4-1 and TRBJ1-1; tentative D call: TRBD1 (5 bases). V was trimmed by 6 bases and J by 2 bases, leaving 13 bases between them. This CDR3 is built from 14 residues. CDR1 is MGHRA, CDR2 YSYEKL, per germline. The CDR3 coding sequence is TGCGCCAGCAGTCAGGACACATTTAACACTGAAGCTTTCTTT. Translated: CASSQDTFNTEAFF.

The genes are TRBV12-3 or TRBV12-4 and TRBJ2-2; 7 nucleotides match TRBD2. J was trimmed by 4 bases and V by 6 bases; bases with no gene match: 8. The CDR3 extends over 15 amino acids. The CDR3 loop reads CASSTFAGATGELFF. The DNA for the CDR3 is TGTGCCAGCAGCACTTTCGCGGGAGCCACCGGGGAGCTGTTTTTT.

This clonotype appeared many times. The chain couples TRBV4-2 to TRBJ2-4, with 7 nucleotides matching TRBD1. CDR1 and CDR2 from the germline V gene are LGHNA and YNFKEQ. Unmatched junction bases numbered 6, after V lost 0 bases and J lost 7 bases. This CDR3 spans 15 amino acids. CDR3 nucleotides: TGTGCCAGCAGCCAAGATCGACAGGGCGGGAACATTCAGTACTTC. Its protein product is CASSQDRQGGNIQYF.

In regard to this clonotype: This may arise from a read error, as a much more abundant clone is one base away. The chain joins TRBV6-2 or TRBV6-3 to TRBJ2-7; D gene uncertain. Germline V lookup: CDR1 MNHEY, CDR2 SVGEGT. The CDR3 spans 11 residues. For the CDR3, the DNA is TGTGCCGGCAGTTCGGGCCACGAGCAGTACTTC. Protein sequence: CAGSSGHEQYF.

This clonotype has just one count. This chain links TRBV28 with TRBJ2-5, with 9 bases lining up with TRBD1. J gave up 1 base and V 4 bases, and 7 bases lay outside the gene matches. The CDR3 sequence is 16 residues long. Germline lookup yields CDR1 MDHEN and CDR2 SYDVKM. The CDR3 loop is CASSSSGTGTQETQYF. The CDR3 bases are TGTGCCAGCAGTTCCTCCGGGACAGGGACCCAAGAGACCCAGTACTTC.

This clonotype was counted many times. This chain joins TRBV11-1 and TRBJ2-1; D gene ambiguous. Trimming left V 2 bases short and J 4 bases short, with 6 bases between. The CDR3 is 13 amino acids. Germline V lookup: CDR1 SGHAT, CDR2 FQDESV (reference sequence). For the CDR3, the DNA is TGTGCCAGCAGCTTAATGCAATACAATGAGCAGTTCTTC. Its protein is CASSLMQYNEQFF.

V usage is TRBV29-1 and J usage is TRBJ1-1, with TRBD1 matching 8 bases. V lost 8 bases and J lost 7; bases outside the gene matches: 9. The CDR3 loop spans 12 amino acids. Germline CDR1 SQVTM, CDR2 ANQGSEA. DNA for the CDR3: TGCAGCCCTGGGACCGGGACAGGTGAAGCTTTCTTT. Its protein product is CSPGTGTGEAFF. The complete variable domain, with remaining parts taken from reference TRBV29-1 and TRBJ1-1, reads SAVISQKPSRDICQRGTSLTIQCQVDSQVTMMFWYRQQPGQSLTLIATANQGSEATYESGFVIDKFPISRPNLTFSTLTVSNMSPEDSSIYLCSPGTGTGEAFFGQGTRLTVV.

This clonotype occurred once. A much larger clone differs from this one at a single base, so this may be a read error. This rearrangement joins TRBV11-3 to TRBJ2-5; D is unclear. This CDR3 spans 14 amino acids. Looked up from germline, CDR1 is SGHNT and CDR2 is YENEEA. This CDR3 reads CAGSFPSKRETQYF. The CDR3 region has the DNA TGTGCCGGCAGCTTCCCCAGTAAGAGGGAGACCCAGTACTTC.

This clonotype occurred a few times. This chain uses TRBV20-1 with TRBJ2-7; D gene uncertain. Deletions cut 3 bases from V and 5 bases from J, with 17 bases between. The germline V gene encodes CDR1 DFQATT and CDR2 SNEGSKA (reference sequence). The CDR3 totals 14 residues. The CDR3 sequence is CSASTLPSIHEQYF. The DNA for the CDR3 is TGCAGTGCTAGTACGTTGCCCTCGATCCACGAGCAGTACTTC.

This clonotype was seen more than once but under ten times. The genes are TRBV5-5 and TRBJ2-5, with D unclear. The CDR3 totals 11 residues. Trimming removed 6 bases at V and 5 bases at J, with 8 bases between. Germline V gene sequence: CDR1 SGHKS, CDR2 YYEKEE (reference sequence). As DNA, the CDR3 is TGTGCCAGCAACATTGTGGAGACCCAGTACTTC. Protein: CASNIVETQYF.